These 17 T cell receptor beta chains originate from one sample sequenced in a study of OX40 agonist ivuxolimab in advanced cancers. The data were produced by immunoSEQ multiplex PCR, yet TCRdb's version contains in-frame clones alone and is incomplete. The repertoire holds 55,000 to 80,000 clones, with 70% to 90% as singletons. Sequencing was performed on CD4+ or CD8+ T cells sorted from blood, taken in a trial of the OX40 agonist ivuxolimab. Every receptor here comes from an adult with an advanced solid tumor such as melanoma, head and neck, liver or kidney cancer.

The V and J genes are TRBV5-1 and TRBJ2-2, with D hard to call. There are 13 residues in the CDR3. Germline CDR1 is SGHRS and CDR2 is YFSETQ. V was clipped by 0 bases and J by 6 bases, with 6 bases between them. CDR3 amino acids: CASSLVVSGELFF. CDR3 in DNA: TGCGCCAGCAGCTTGGTAGTGTCCGGGGAGCTGTTTTTT.

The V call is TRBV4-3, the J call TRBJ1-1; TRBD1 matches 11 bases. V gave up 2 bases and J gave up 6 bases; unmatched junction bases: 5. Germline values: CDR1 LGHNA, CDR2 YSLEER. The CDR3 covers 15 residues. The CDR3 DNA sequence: TGCGCCAGCAGCCAACTAGGGACAGGGGGGGCTGAAGCTTTCTTT. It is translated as CASSQLGTGGAEAFF.

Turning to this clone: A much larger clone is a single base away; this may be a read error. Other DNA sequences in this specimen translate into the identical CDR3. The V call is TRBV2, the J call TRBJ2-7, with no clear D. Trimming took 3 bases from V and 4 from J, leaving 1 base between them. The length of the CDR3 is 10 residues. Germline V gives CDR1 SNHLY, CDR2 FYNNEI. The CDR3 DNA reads TGTGCCAGCAGTGATTACGAGCAGTACTTC. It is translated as CASSDYEQYF.

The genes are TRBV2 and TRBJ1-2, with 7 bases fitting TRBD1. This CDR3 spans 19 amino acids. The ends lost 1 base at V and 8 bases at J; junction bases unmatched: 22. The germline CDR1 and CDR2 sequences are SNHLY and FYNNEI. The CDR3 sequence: CASSEVFSGRGIGSWGYTF. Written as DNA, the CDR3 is TGTGCCAGCAGTGAAGTATTTTCTGGCAGGGGGATTGGATCGTGGGGCTACACCTTC.

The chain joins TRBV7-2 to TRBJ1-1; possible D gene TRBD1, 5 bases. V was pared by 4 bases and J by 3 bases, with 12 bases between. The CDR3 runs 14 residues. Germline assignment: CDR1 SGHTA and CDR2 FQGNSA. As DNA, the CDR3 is TGTGCCAGCAGCTGGGGCCCAGGTGACACTGAAGCTTTCTTT. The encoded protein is CASSWGPGDTEAFF. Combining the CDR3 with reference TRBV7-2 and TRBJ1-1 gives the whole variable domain GAGVSQSPSNKVTEKGKDVELRCDPISGHTALYWYRQSLGQGLEFLIYFQGNSAPDKSGLPSDRFSAERTGGSVSTLTIQRTQQEDSAVYLCASSWGPGDTEAFFGQGTRLTVV.

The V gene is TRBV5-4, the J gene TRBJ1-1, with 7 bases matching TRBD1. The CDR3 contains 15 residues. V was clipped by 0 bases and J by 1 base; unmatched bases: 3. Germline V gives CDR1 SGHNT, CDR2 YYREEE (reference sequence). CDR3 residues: CASSLAGTENTEAFF. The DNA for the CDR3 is TGTGCCAGCAGCTTGGCCGGGACAGAGAACACTGAAGCTTTCTTT.

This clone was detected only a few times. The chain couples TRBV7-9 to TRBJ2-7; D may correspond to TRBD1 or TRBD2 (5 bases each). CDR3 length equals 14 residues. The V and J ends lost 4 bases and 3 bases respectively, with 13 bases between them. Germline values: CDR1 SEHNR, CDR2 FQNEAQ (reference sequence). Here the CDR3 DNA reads TGTGCCAGCAGCTCCTCCGGGACGGACTACGAGCAGTACTTC. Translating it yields CASSSSGTDYEQYF.

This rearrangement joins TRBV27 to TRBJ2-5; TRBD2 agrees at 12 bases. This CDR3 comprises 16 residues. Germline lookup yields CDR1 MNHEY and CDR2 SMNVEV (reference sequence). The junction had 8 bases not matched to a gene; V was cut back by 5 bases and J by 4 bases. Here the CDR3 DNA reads TGTGCCAGCAGTCCCTTGACTAGCGGGAGCCGAGAGACCCAGTACTTC. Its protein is CASSPLTSGSRETQYF.

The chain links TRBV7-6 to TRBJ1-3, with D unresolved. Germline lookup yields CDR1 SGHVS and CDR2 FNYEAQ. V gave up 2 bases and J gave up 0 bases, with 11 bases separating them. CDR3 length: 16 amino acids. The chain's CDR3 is CASSLSYGGSGNTIYF. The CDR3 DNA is TGTGCCAGCAGCTTATCGTACGGAGGCTCTGGAAACACCATATATTTT.

The CDR3 DNA is TGTGCCTGGACCCCTATTGGACAGCTGTATGGCTACACCTTC. This translates into CAWTPIGQLYGYTF. This sequence joins TRBV30 and TRBJ1-2, with D possibly TRBD1 on 6 matching bases. CDR1 is GTSNPN and CDR2 is SVGIG in the germline V gene (reference sequence). CDR3 length: 14 amino acids. Trimming removed 4 bases from V and 5 bases from J, with 17 bases in between.

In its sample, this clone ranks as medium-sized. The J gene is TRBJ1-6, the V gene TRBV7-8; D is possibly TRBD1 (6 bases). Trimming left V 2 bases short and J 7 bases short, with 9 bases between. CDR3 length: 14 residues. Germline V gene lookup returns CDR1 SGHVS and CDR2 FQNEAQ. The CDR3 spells CASSLRTDNSPLHF. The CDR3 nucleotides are TGTGCCAGCAGCTTAAGGACAGACAATTCACCCCTCCACTTT.

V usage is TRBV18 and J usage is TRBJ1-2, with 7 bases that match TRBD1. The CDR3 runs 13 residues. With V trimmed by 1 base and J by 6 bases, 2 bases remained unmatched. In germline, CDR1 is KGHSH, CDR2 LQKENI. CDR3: CASSPRDSDGYTF. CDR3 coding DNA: TGTGCCAGCTCACCACGGGACAGCGATGGCTACACCTTC.

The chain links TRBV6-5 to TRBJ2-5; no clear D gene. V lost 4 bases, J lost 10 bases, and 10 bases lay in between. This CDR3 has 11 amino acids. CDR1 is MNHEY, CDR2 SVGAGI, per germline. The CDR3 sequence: CASSWLGLQYF. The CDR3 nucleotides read TGTGCCAGCAGTTGGCTTGGCCTCCAGTACTTC.

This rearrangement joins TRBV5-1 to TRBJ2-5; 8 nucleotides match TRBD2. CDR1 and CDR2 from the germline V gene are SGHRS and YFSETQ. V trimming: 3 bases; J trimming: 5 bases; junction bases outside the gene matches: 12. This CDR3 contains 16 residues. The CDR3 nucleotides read TGCGCCAGCAGCTGGGGGTCGAGCGGGGGTGTCGAGACCCAGTACTTC. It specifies CASSWGSSGGVETQYF.

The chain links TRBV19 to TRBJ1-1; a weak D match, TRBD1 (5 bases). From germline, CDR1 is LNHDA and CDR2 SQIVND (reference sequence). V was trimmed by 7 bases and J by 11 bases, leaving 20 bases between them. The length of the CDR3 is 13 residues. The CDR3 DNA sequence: TGTGCCAGTAACAAAATCCGGGACCGAGTGGCTTTCTTT. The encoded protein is CASNKIRDRVAFF. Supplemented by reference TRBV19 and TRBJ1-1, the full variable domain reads DGGITQSPKYLFRKEGQNVTLSCEQNLNHDAMYWYRQDPGQGLRLIYYSQIVNDFQKGDIAEGYSVSREKKESFPLTVTSAQKNPTAFYLCASNKIRDRVAFFGQGTRLTVV.

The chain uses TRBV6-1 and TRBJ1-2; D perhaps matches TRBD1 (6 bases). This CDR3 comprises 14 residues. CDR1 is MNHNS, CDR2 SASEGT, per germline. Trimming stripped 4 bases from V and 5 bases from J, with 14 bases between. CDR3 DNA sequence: TGTGCCAGCAGTGTTTACAGGGAACCTTATGGCTACACCTTC. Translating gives CASSVYREPYGYTF.

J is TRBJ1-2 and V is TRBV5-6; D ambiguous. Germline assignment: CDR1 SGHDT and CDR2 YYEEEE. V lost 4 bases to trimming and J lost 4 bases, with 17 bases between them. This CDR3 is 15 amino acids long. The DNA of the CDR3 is TGTGCCAGCAGCACTCGGTCCGGGCTGGGCTATGGCTACACCTTC. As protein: CASSTRSGLGYGYTF. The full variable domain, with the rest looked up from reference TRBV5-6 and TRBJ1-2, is DAGVTQSPTHLIKTRGQQVTLRCSPKSGHDTVSWYQQALGQGPQFIFQYYEEEERQRGNFPDRFSGHQFPNYSSELNVNALLLGDSALYLCASSTRSGLGYGYTFGSGTRLTVV.